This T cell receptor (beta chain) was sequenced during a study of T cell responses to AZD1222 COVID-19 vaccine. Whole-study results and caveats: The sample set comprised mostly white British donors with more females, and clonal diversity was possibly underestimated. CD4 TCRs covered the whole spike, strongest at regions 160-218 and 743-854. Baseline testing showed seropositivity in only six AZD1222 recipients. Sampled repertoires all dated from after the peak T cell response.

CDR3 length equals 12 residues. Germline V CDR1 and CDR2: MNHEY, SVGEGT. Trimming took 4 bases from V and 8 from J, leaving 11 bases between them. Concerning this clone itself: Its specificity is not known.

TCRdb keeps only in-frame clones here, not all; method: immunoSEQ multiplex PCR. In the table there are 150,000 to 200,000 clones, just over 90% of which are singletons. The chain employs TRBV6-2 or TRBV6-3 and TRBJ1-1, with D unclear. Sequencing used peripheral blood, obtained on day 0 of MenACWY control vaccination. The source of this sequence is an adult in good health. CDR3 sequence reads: CASSWLRTEAFF. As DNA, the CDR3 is TGTGCCAGCAGTTGGCTCAGGACCGAAGCTTTCTTT.